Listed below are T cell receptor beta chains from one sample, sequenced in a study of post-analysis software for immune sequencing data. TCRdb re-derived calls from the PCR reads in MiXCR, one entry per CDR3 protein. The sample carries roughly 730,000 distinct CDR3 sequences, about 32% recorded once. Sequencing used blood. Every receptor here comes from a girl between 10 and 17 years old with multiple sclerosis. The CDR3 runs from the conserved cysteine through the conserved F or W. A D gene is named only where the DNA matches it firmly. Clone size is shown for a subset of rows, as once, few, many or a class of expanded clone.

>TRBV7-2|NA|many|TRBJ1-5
TGTGCCAGCAGCTACAACAATCAGCCCCAGCATTTT
CASSYNNQPQHF
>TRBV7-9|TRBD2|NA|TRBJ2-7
TGTGCCAGCAGCCCTAGCGGACTAGCGGGAGGCCATTACGAGCAGTACTTC
CASSPSGLAGGHYEQYF
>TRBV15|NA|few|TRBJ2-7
TGTGCCACCAGCAGAGATGAGGGGATCGAGCAGTACTTC
CATSRDEGIEQYF
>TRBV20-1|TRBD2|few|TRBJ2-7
TGCAGTGCTGAACTAGCGGGAGAGTACGAGCAGTACTTC
CSAELAGEYEQYF
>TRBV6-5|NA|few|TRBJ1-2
TGTGCCAGCAGCTTCAATCCCAGGAAGGATGGCTACACCTTC
CASSFNPRKDGYTF
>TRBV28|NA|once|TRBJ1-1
TGTGCCAGCAGTTCAGTAAAAGCTTTCTTT
CASSSVKAFF
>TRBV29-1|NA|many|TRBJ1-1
TGCAGCGCCCCCGGCTGGGGGGCCGCGAACACTGAAGCTTTCTTT
CSAPGWGAANTEAFF
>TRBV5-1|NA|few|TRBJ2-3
TGCGCCAGCAGCTCCTCCCAAAGGGTTGACACAGATACGCAGTATTTT
CASSSSQRVDTDTQYF
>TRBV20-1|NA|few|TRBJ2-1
TGCAGTGCTAGTGACCGGGACGGCTACTACAATGAGCAGTTCTTC
CSASDRDGYYNEQFF
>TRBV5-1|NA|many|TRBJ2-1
TGCGCCAGCAGCTTGGCGGTCAGCTCCTACAATGAGCAGTTCTTC
CASSLAVSSYNEQFF
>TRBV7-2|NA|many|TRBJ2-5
TGTGCCAGCAGCTTACAACAAGAGACCCAGTACTTC
CASSLQQETQYF
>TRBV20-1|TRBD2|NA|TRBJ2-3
TGCAGTGCTAGTTTTCGACTAGCCCCCACAGATACGCAGTATTTT
CSASFRLAPTDTQYF
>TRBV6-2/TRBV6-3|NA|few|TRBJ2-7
TGTGCCAGCAGTTGGGGCAGGGGCGGCTACGAGCAGTACTTC
CASSWGRGGYEQYF
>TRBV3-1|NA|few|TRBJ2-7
TGTGCCAGCAGCCGGTTACCATACGAGCAGTACTTC
CASSRLPYEQYF
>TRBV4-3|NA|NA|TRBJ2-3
TGCGCCAGCAGCCAAGCCCGGAGGGAGTTCCTCACAGATACGCAGTATTTT
CASSQARREFLTDTQYF
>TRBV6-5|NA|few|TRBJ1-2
TGTGCCAGCACTCAGGGGAACTATGGCTACACCTTC
CASTQGNYGYTF